Listed here is a single T cell receptor (beta chain). Original processing notes: Reference gene primer amplification in the assay estimated nucleated cell counts. Some clones are missing from TCRdb's copy, which holds only in-frame ones; the method was immunoSEQ multiplex PCR. V and J calls and clone size come straight from that table; D and trimming were deduced from the DNA. The repertoire holds about 70,000 clones, with around 77% as singletons. The data originate from a study of blood T cell repertoires in COVID-19. Study context: Nucleic acid was either cDNA or gDNA, and it came from T cells, B-cell-depleted T cells, or PBMCs.

This CDR3 is built from 14 residues. The J segment lost 6 bases and the V segment lost 0 bases, leaving 4 bases of the junction unmatched. CDR1 SGHRS and CDR2 YFSETQ come from the germline V gene. Sequenced sample: peripheral blood. This chain joins TRBV5-1 and TRBJ1-2; 8 bases agree with TRBD1. This TCR was sampled from a human donor in a cohort sampled during active COVID-19. The CDR3 spells CASSLGQGLDGYTF. In DNA, the CDR3 is TGCGCCAGCAGCTTGGGACAGGGGCTCGATGGCTACACCTTC.